The 20 T cell receptor beta chains below were found in one sample sequenced in a study of blood T cell repertoires in COVID-19. The method was immunoSEQ multiplex PCR; TCRdb's version includes in-frame clones alone and lacks a portion of them. The sample includes about 300,000 clones, around 84% of them seen just once. The sample taken for sequencing was PBMCs or T cells enriched from blood (not recorded which). All receptors derive from a woman aged 18-29 years who had recovered from COVID-19.

The table lists this clone with a count of one. The J gene is TRBJ2-7, the V gene TRBV18; TRBD1 might be the D (6 bases). This CDR3 is built from 15 residues. CDR1 is KGHSH and CDR2 is LQKENI in the germline V gene. V was trimmed by 4 bases and J by 4 bases, leaving 17 bases between them. CDR3 bases: TGTGCCAGCTCACTATGGGACAACGGGGTTTACGAGCAGTACTTC. Its protein is CASSLWDNGVYEQYF.

V usage is TRBV10-2 and J usage is TRBJ1-6, with a possible D match to TRBD1 (5 bases). The CDR3 spans 15 residues. Germline CDR1 reads WSHSY; CDR2 reads SAAADI. Trimming took off 8 bases at V and 3 bases at J, with 14 bases between the two ends. The CDR3 nucleotides are TGCGCCAGCGGGGCCGGCCGAATCTATAATTCACCCCTCCACTTT. This translates into CASGAGRIYNSPLHF.

This clone was recorded once. The V gene is TRBV10-3, the J gene TRBJ1-2, with 10 bases matching TRBD1. V dropped 3 bases and J dropped 5; count of bases not matched to a gene: 3. The germline V gene has CDR1 ENHRY and CDR2 SYGVKD. This CDR3 contains 14 residues. This chain's CDR3 is CAISDGTGDYGYTF. In nucleotides, the CDR3 is TGTGCCATCAGTGACGGGACAGGGGATTATGGCTACACCTTC.

The genes are TRBV2 and TRBJ2-7, with 10 bases matching TRBD1. The CDR3 loop spans 14 amino acids. The V gene's germline CDR1 is SNHLY and CDR2 FYNNEI. V was clipped by 7 bases and J by 2 bases; unmatched bases: 5. CDR3 sequence reads: CASMGQGITYEQYF. CDR3 DNA sequence: TGTGCCAGCATGGGACAGGGGATCACCTACGAGCAGTACTTC.

This clone was seen only a few times. The V gene is TRBV9, the J gene TRBJ2-1, with TRBD1 matching over 7 bases. V lost 4 bases to trimming and J lost 1 base; unmatched junction nucleotides: 5. The germline V gene encodes CDR1 SGDLS and CDR2 YYNGEE. This CDR3 spans 15 amino acids. CDR3 DNA sequence: TGTGCCAGCAGCACCTCGGGACAGTCCTACAATGAGCAGTTCTTC. Translated: CASSTSGQSYNEQFF. Based on the CDR3 plus reference TRBV9 and TRBJ2-1, the full variable domain is DSGVTQTPKHLITATGQRVTLRCSPRSGDLSVYWYQQSLDQGLQFLIQYYNGEERAKGNILERFSAQQFPDLHSELNLSSLELGDSALYFCASSTSGQSYNEQFFGPGTRLTVL.

This chain links TRBV6-1 with TRBJ1-5; 10 bases agree with TRBD1. V was clipped by 0 bases and J by 3 bases; unmatched bases: 14. The CDR3 covers 20 residues. Germline V lookup: CDR1 MNHNS, CDR2 SASEGT. CDR3 bases: TGTGCCAGCAGTGAAGCGCTTGGAGTAGGACAGGGGGTTCCCAATCAGCCCCAGCATTTT. Protein sequence: CASSEALGVGQGVPNQPQHF.

In this sample, this clone turned up a few times. The chain combines TRBV21-1 with TRBJ1-5; the tabulated D call, TRBD1, remains unverified against the DNA. TRBV21-1 is described as a pseudogene. This CDR3 is 17 amino acids long. CDR3 amino acids: CASFQRTDPYSNQPQHF. CDR3 coding DNA: TGTGCCAGCTTTCAGAGGACAGACCCATATAGCAATCAGCCCCAGCATTTT.

V is TRBV6-1 and J is TRBJ1-6; possible D gene TRBD1, 5 bases. V was pared by 3 bases and J by 10 bases, with 13 bases between. Germline CDR1 reads MNHNS; CDR2 reads SASEGT. This CDR3 contains 14 residues. The CDR3 region has the DNA TGTGCCAGCAGTGACGTAGGGGCCGGCTCACCCCTCCACTTT. Translated, it gives CASSDVGAGSPLHF.

The chain recombines TRBV3-1 (or the pseudogene TRBV3-2) with TRBJ2-7; D not resolved. CDR1 is LGHDT and CDR2 is YNNKEL in the germline V gene (reference sequence). The CDR3 is 16 amino acids. The germline V and J ends were trimmed by 1 base and 0 bases, with 13 bases remaining between them. Written as DNA, the CDR3 is TGTGCCAGCAGCCAAGGGGCAATCCCGAGCTCCTACGAGCAGTACTTC. Translation gives CASSQGAIPSSYEQYF.

J is TRBJ2-5 and V is TRBV5-1, with D hard to call. V was cut by 0 bases and J by 5 bases, with 11 bases left in between. Germline lookup yields CDR1 SGHRS and CDR2 YFSETQ. The CDR3 spans 14 residues. The CDR3 reads CASSLGMGRETQYF. DNA for the CDR3: TGCGCCAGCAGCTTGGGGATGGGCCGGGAGACCCAGTACTTC.

This clone was recorded at least ten times. The genes are TRBV20-1 and TRBJ1-5; D gene unclear. Germline CDR1 is DFQATT and CDR2 is SNEGSKA (reference sequence). The CDR3 extends over 12 amino acids. Trimming stripped 3 bases from V and 4 bases from J, with 7 bases between. The CDR3 DNA sequence: TGCAGTGCTAGTGGAGGTAATCAGCCCCAGCATTTT. Its protein product is CSASGGNQPQHF.

Concerning this clone itself: This sample also contains other DNA sequences that code for the same CDR3. The rearrangement links TRBV3-1 (or the pseudogene TRBV3-2) to TRBJ1-5; D is unclear. V was cut by 1 base and J by 8 bases, with 6 bases left in between. CDR3 size: 12 residues. CDR1 and CDR2 from the germline V gene are LGHDT and YNNKEL (reference sequence). CDR3 in DNA: TGTGCCAGCAGCCAAGCTTCTGAGCCCCAGCATTTT. Encoded protein: CASSQASEPQHF.

The chain joins TRBV2 to TRBJ2-2, with D unclear. CDR1 is SNHLY, CDR2 FYNNEI, per germline. V was cut by 3 bases and J by 6 bases, with 11 bases left in between. The CDR3 is 14 amino acids. Written as DNA, the CDR3 is TGTGCCAGCAGTGAGGCAGGAACAGCCGGGGAGCTGTTTTTT. Encoded protein: CASSEAGTAGELFF.

V is TRBV7-9 and J is TRBJ1-4; 8 bases are a match to TRBD1. This CDR3 region has 16 residues. Looked up from germline, CDR1 is SEHNR and CDR2 is FQNEAQ (reference sequence). Germline trimming cut 4 bases from V and 0 bases from J; bases unmatched to any gene: 4. The DNA for the CDR3 is TGTGCCAGCAGCTCGACGGACAGGGCAACTAATGAAAAACTGTTTTTT. Translated, it gives CASSSTDRATNEKLFF.

The V gene is TRBV7-3, the J gene TRBJ1-2; 8 bases agree with TRBD1. Looked up from germline, CDR1 is SGHTA and CDR2 is FQGTGA. The CDR3 loop spans 15 amino acids. The V and J ends lost 2 bases and 5 bases, in that order; junction bases with no gene match: 7. The CDR3 nucleotides read TGTGCCAGCAGCTTATACCCAGGGGGCTTGTATGGCTACACCTTC. Protein sequence: CASSLYPGGLYGYTF.

The count of this clone is one. The chain combines TRBV14 with TRBJ1-2; D is possibly TRBD1 (5 bases). This CDR3 has 15 amino acids. Germline CDR1 SGHDN, CDR2 FVKESK. V was shortened by 1 base and J by 3 bases, with 12 bases between the two germline ends. The CDR3 region is CASSQVDKVYYGYTF. The CDR3 bases are TGTGCCAGCAGCCAAGTGGACAAGGTCTACTATGGCTACACCTTC. The full variable domain, in which reference TRBV14 and TRBJ1-2 provide the parts outside the CDR3, is EAGVTQFPSHSVIEKGQTVTLRCDPISGHDNLYWYRRVMGKEIKFLLHFVKESKQDESGMPNNRFLAERTGGTYSTLKVQPAELEDSGVYFCASSQVDKVYYGYTFGSGTRLTVV.

The chain carries TRBV3-1 (or the pseudogene TRBV3-2) and TRBJ2-5, with 10 nucleotides matching TRBD2. This CDR3 is built from 16 residues. Per the germline V gene, CDR1 is LGHDT and CDR2 is YNNKEL (reference sequence). V was clipped by 1 base and J by 2 bases; unmatched bases: 4. This CDR3 is CASSQGSGGAQETQYF. As DNA, the CDR3 is TGTGCCAGCAGCCAAGGGAGCGGGGGGGCACAAGAGACCCAGTACTTC.

The chain carries TRBV10-2 and TRBJ2-5, with 11 bases that match TRBD2. The trim removed 4 bases at V and 0 bases at J, leaving 7 bases unmatched. The CDR3 has 17 amino acids. Germline CDR1 reads WSHSY; CDR2 reads SAAADI. CDR3 bases: TGCGCCAGCAGTGGGGGTAGCGGGGGGGTCTACCAAGAGACCCAGTACTTC. As protein: CASSGGSGGVYQETQYF.

Comments on this clone: Additional DNA sequences in this sample encode the identical CDR3. The V and J genes are TRBV19 and TRBJ1-5, with 8 bases aligning to TRBD1. The J segment lost 2 bases and the V segment lost 5 bases, leaving 2 bases of the junction unmatched. The V gene's germline CDR1 is LNHDA and CDR2 SQIVND (reference sequence). The CDR3 loop spans 14 amino acids. The CDR3 DNA is TGTGCCAGTAGTCCGACAGGGGGCAATCAGCCCCAGCATTTT. It yields the protein CASSPTGGNQPQHF.

This chain links TRBV4-1 with TRBJ2-3; 12 bases are a match to TRBD2. Losses at the gene ends were 3 bases for V and 2 bases for J; bases not matched to a gene: 6. The CDR3 extends over 17 amino acids. Germline V gene lookup returns CDR1 MGHRA and CDR2 YSYEKL. The DNA for the CDR3 is TGCGCCAGCAGCCAGGGGCTAGCGGGAGGGTACACAGATACGCAGTATTTT. Protein sequence: CASSQGLAGGYTDTQYF.